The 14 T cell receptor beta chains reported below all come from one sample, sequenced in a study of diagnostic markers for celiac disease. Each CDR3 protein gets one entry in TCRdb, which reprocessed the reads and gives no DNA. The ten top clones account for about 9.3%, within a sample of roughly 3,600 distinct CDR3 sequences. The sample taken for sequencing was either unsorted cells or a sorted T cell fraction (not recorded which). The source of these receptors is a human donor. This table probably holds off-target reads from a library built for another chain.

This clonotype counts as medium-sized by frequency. CDR3 in amino acids: CSAPTRITTDRANSPLHF. The chain has TRBV20-1 and TRBJ1-6; TCRdb's D gene call, TRBD1, goes unchecked for lack of DNA. The CDR3 has 18 amino acids. Germline CDR1 is DFQATT and CDR2 is SNEGSKA (reference sequence).

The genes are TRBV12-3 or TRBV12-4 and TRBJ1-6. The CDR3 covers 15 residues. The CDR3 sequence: CATSTSGVPNSPLHF.

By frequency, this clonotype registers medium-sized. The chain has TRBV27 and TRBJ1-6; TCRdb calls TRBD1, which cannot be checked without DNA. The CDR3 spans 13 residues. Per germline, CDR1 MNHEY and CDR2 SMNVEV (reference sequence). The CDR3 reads CASSRGGNSPLHF.

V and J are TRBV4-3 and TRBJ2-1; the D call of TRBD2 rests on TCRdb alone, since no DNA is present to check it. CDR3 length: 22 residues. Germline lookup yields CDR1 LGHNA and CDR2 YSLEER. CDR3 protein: CASSQEFLYSGLADTSYNEQFF.

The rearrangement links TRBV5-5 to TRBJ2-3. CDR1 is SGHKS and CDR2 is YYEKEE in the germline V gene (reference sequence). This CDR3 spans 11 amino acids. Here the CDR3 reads CASSRTDTQYF.

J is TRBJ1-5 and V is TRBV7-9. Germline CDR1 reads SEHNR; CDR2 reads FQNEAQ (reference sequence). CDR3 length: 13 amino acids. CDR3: CASSSNTHQPQHF.

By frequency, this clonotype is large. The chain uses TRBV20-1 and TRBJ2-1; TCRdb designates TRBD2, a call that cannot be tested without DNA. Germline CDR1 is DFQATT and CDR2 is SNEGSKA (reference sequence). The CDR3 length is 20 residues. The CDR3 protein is CSARSLPAAGPYHSYNEQFF.

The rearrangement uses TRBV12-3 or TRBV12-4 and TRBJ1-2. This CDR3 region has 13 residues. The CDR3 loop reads CASSMVANYGYTF.

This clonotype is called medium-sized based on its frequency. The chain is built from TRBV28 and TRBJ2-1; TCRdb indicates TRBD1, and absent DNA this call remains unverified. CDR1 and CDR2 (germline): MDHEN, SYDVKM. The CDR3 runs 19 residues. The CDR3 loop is CASSSPRPRGQGRYNEQFF.

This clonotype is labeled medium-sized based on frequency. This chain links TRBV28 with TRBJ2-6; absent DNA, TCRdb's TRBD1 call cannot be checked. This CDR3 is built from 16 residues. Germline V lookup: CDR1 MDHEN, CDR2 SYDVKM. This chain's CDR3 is CASSLRGRAGANVLTF.

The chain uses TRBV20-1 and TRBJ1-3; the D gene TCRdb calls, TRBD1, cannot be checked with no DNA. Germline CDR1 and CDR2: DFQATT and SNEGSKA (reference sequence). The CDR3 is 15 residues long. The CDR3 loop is CSARGQSLSGNTIYF.

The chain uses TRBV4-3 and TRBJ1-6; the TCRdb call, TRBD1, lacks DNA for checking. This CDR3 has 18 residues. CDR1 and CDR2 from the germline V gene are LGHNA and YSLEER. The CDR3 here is CASSQDLGTGIYNSPLHF.

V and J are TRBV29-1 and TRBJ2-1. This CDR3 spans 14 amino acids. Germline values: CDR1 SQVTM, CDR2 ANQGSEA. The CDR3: CSVGRGLNGNEQFF.

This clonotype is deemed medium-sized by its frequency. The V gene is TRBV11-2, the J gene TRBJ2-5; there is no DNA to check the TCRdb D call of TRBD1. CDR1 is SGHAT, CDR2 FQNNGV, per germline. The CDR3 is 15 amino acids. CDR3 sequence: CASSLSGGFRETQYF.